These 29 T cell receptor beta chains were all obtained from the same sample, sequenced in a study of shared T cell receptors in the human thymus. Clones were read by immunoSEQ multiplex PCR, and TCRdb kept only the in-frame ones, dropping some. The sample contains 650,000 to 950,000 clones, 75% to 90% of which appear only once. In addition, the sample was reused for a study of human thymus T cells.

The specimen was thymocytes. These receptors were obtained from a girl in the first two years of life with a congenital heart defect.

The genes are TRBV5-6 and TRBJ1-2, with TRBD1 matching over 9 bases. The germline V gene encodes CDR1 SGHDT and CDR2 YYEEEE. Trimming removed 3 bases from V and 5 bases from J; junction bases left unmatched: 8. The CDR3 is 15 residues long. The CDR3 DNA reads TGTGCCAGCAGCTGGCGGGGACAGGGATGGTATGGCTACACCTTC. Translating it yields CASSWRGQGWYGYTF.

The chain combines TRBV6-5 with TRBJ2-5, with D tentatively TRBD2 (6 bases). Germline CDR1 and CDR2: MNHEY and SVGAGI. This CDR3 has 15 amino acids. V lost 5 bases, J lost 2 bases, and 15 bases lay in between. The CDR3 DNA follows: TGTGCCAGCAGTCAGGCCTGGAGGGGACAAGAGACCCAGTACTTC. This encodes CASSQAWRGQETQYF.

The CDR3 is CASSPETSGGDNEQFF. The CDR3 DNA is TGTGCCAGCAGCCCCGAAACTAGCGGGGGGGATAATGAGCAGTTCTTC. The chain has TRBV5-4 and TRBJ2-1, with TRBD2 matching over 13 bases. With 4 bases clipped from V and 7 bases from J, the junction kept 8 bases outside the gene matches. Germline V CDR1 and CDR2: SGHNT, YYREEE (reference sequence). This CDR3 contains 16 residues.

Worth noting for this clone: This sample also contains other DNA sequences that code for the same CDR3. The chain has TRBV18 and TRBJ2-5; 8 positions match TRBD2. Germline V lookup: CDR1 KGHSH, CDR2 LQKENI. This CDR3 region has 13 residues. Trimming at V came to 6 bases and at J to 2 bases, leaving 2 bases not matched to a gene. As DNA, the CDR3 is TGTGCCAGCTCTACTAGCGGTCAAGAGACCCAGTACTTC. Its translation is CASSTSGQETQYF.

This chain connects TRBV29-1 to TRBJ2-1; 13 nucleotides line up with TRBD2. This CDR3 contains 16 residues. V trimming: 7 bases; J trimming: 1 base; junction bases outside the gene matches: 7. Germline V gene lookup returns CDR1 SQVTM and CDR2 ANQGSEA. CDR3: CSGTSGGLRSYNEQFF. In DNA, the CDR3 is TGCAGCGGGACTAGCGGGGGATTAAGGTCCTACAATGAGCAGTTCTTC.

The chain has TRBV25-1 and TRBJ2-5; 13 nucleotides match TRBD2. The CDR3 has 17 amino acids. Trimming took 4 bases from V and 5 from J; bases not matched to a gene: 10. Per germline, CDR1 MGHDK and CDR2 SYGVNS. The CDR3 region is CASSVTSGGLNTETQYF. DNA for the CDR3: TGTGCCAGCAGTGTGACTAGCGGGGGGCTTAATACGGAGACCCAGTACTTC.

The chain joins TRBV19 to TRBJ2-3, with D possibly matching TRBD1 (5 bases). The V end lost 4 bases, the J end lost 2 bases, and 10 bases lay between the germline ends. This CDR3 has 14 residues. From germline, CDR1 is LNHDA and CDR2 SQIVND (reference sequence). The CDR3 region has the DNA TGTGCCAGTAGTAAGTTGACAGCCACAGATACGCAGTATTTT. Amino acid sequence: CASSKLTATDTQYF. The full variable domain, in which reference TRBV19 and TRBJ2-3 provide the parts outside the CDR3, is DGGITQSPKYLFRKEGQNVTLSCEQNLNHDAMYWYRQDPGQGLRLIYYSQIVNDFQKGDIAEGYSVSREKKESFPLTVTSAQKNPTAFYLCASSKLTATDTQYFGPGTRLTVL.

The chain links TRBV4-3 to TRBJ1-3, with 7 bases identical to TRBD1. This CDR3 has 19 amino acids. CDR1 is LGHNA and CDR2 is YSLEER in the germline V gene. V trimming: 0 bases; J trimming: 0 bases; junction bases outside the gene matches: 11. The DNA for the CDR3 is TGCGCCAGCAGCCAAGATCCATGGACAGGCCGAGACTCTGGAAACACCATATATTTT. Translating it yields CASSQDPWTGRDSGNTIYF.

The chain recombines TRBV6-1 with TRBJ2-2, with D possibly TRBD2 on 5 matching bases. The CDR3 has 17 residues. From germline, CDR1 is MNHNS and CDR2 SASEGT. The V end lost 2 bases, the J end lost 4 bases, and 17 bases lay between the germline ends. CDR3 amino acids: CASSEKVGPAGTGELFF. The CDR3 coding sequence is TGTGCCAGCAGTGAAAAGGTTGGGCCCGCGGGCACCGGGGAGCTGTTTTTT.

The rearrangement links TRBV6-5 to TRBJ2-6; tentatively, D is TRBD2 (5 bases). CDR1 is MNHEY and CDR2 is SVGAGI in the germline V gene. The CDR3 covers 16 residues. V lost 1 base and J lost 0, with 7 bases in between. Here the CDR3 DNA reads TGTGCCAGCAGTTACTTTCGGGACTCTGGGGCCAACGTCCTGACTTTC. This sequence encodes CASSYFRDSGANVLTF.

CDR3 protein: CASSPGPAGSNTEAFF. DNA of the CDR3: TGCGCCAGCAGCCCAGGGCCCGCGGGGTCCAACACTGAAGCTTTCTTT. The V gene is TRBV4-3, the J gene TRBJ1-1; possible D gene TRBD1, 5 bases. Trimming stripped 4 bases from V and 2 bases from J, with 17 bases between. Germline values: CDR1 LGHNA, CDR2 YSLEER. The CDR3 sequence is 16 residues long.

This chain links TRBV29-1 with TRBJ1-2, with a weak D call TRBD1 (6 bases). This CDR3 comprises 12 residues. Trimming took 5 bases from V and 9 from J, leaving 16 bases between them. Germline V CDR1 and CDR2: SQVTM, ANQGSEA. CDR3 sequence (DNA): TGCAGCGTTTCCACAGGGCCCTCAAGCTACACCTTC. Its protein product is CSVSTGPSSYTF.

The chain combines TRBV4-1 with TRBJ1-3; no clear D. V gave up 2 bases and J gave up 0 bases, with 8 bases separating them. The CDR3 contains 15 residues. Germline values: CDR1 MGHRA, CDR2 YSYEKL. The CDR3 region has the DNA TGCGCCAGCAGCCAATCAGGCTCCTCTGGAAACACCATATATTTT. Its protein is CASSQSGSSGNTIYF.

The V and J genes are TRBV29-1 and TRBJ1-1; the D gene is possibly TRBD1 (5 bases). Germline V lookup: CDR1 SQVTM, CDR2 ANQGSEA. Between the trimmed V and J ends, which lost 3 bases and 1 base, there was a span of 12 bases. The CDR3 covers 14 residues. The CDR3 protein is CSVDWGRKNTEAFF. The DNA for the CDR3 is TGCAGCGTTGACTGGGGCAGAAAGAACACTGAAGCTTTCTTT.

This clone has more than one count but fewer than ten. The V gene is TRBV5-6, the J gene TRBJ1-1, with D unresolved. CDR1 and CDR2 (germline): SGHDT, YYEEEE. V lost 1 base and J lost 4, with 8 bases in between. This CDR3 is built from 13 residues. The CDR3 sequence: CASSLSPFTEAFF. CDR3 bases: TGTGCCAGCAGCTTGTCTCCTTTCACTGAAGCTTTCTTT.

The chain carries TRBV5-4 and TRBJ2-1, with D possibly matching TRBD2 (5 bases). Trimming pared 6 bases from V and 0 bases from J, leaving 13 bases between. This CDR3 has 15 residues. The germline V gene has CDR1 SGHNT and CDR2 YYREEE (reference sequence). Here the CDR3 reads CASTLFTSSYNEQFF. DNA of the CDR3: TGTGCCAGCACCCTCTTTACTAGCTCCTACAATGAGCAGTTCTTC.

The genes are TRBV30 and TRBJ1-2; 7 bases line up with TRBD1. This CDR3 is built from 13 residues. CDR1 and CDR2 from the germline V gene are GTSNPN and SVGIG (reference sequence). The CDR3 DNA reads as TGTGCTTACCTTTCCAGACAGGGACCGAGCTACACCTTC. Translated, it gives CAYLSRQGPSYTF.

This sequence joins TRBV19 and TRBJ1-5; D is perhaps TRBD1 (5 bases). Trimming shortened V by 3 bases and J by 2 bases, and 17 bases separated the two germline ends. The CDR3 totals 17 residues. In germline, CDR1 is LNHDA, CDR2 SQIVND (reference sequence). For the CDR3, the DNA is TGTGCCAGTAGTATCTTCCTAGCGGGGGGTGGCAATCAGCCCCAGCATTTT. Amino acid sequence: CASSIFLAGGGNQPQHF.

J is TRBJ2-5 and V is TRBV27, with TRBD1 matching 9 bases. The DNA end is a closer match to TRBJ2-7, so the J assignment may be wrong. Germline lookup yields CDR1 MNHEY and CDR2 SMNVEV (reference sequence). This CDR3 has 16 amino acids. The CDR3 here is CASSLSLGTGRYEQYF. The CDR3 DNA follows: TGTGCCAGCAGTTTAAGTTTAGGGACAGGGCGGTACGAGCAGTACTTC.

CDR3 region: CASIQRGRITDTQYF. The CDR3 bases are TGTGCCAGCATTCAGAGGGGGCGGATCACAGATACGCAGTATTTT. The chain is built from TRBV28 and TRBJ2-3; TRBD1 matches 7 bases. This CDR3 comprises 15 residues. V lost 7 bases and J lost 2; bases outside the gene matches: 9. Germline CDR1 and CDR2: MDHEN and SYDVKM.

As DNA, the CDR3 is TGTGCCAGCAGCTCCTCGGGTGTATTCGGGACAGAGCTACGAGGGCAGTACTTC. This translates into CASSSSGVFGTELRGQYF. The chain has TRBV5-6 and TRBJ2-7; TRBD1 aligns across 7 bases. The ends lost 3 bases at V and 9 bases at J; junction bases unmatched: 24. Germline V CDR1 and CDR2: SGHDT, YYEEEE. The CDR3 extends over 18 amino acids.

This chain uses TRBV27 with TRBJ2-5; D gene uncertain. The CDR3 loop spans 14 amino acids. In germline, CDR1 is MNHEY, CDR2 SMNVEV (reference sequence). V lost 2 bases and J lost 3, with 10 bases in between. CDR3: CASSLTRKKETQYF. The CDR3 DNA is TGTGCCAGCAGTTTAACGAGGAAAAAAGAGACCCAGTACTTC.

The V gene is TRBV7-9, the J gene TRBJ2-1; 12 bases are a match to TRBD2. Trimming at V came to 5 bases and at J to 10 bases, leaving 9 bases not matched to a gene. The CDR3 covers 15 residues. Germline CDR1 and CDR2: SEHNR and FQNEAQ (reference sequence). Here the CDR3 reads CASSPGLAGHREQFF. The CDR3 DNA reads as TGTGCCAGCAGCCCCGGACTAGCGGGACATCGGGAGCAGTTCTTC.

This chain links TRBV2 with TRBJ2-7; D may be TRBD2 (5 bases). V shed 7 bases and J shed 6 bases, with 13 bases lying between them. The V gene's germline CDR1 is SNHLY and CDR2 FYNNEI. The CDR3 sequence is 12 residues long. The CDR3 region has the DNA TGTGCCAGCACCTGGAGGCTTTCCGAGCAGTACTTC. Its protein product is CASTWRLSEQYF.

This clone was picked up one time. This chain connects TRBV9 to TRBJ1-3; 7 nucleotides agree with TRBD1. This CDR3 spans 16 amino acids. CDR1 SGDLS and CDR2 YYNGEE come from the germline V gene. Unmatched junction bases numbered 6, after V lost 2 bases and J lost 1 base. CDR3 DNA sequence: TGTGCCAGCAGCGTCACAGGGGAACGGTCTGGAAACACCATATATTTT. It yields the protein CASSVTGERSGNTIYF.

The chain is built from TRBV28 and TRBJ2-1; perhaps TRBD2 as D (5 bases). Germline-derived CDR1 and CDR2 are MDHEN and SYDVKM. The CDR3 is 12 residues long. V lost 5 bases, J lost 7 bases, and 9 bases lay in between. Here the CDR3 reads CASSRRANEQFF. The CDR3 DNA follows: TGTGCCAGCAGTCGGCGGGCTAATGAGCAGTTCTTC. Based on the CDR3 plus reference TRBV28 and TRBJ2-1, the full variable domain is DVKVTQSSRYLVKRTGEKVFLECVQDMDHENMFWYRQDPGLGLRLIYFSYDVKMKEKGDIPEGYSVSREKKERFSLILESASTNQTSMYLCASSRRANEQFFGPGTRLTVL.

V usage is TRBV6-1 and J usage is TRBJ1-2; 10 bases fit TRBD1. The CDR3 totals 17 residues. Germline V gene sequence: CDR1 MNHNS, CDR2 SASEGT. J lost 3 bases, V lost 4 bases, and 11 bases had no gene match. The CDR3 is CASSAQVRTGGDYGYTF. The CDR3 DNA is TGTGCCAGCAGTGCCCAAGTAAGGACAGGGGGGGACTATGGCTACACCTTC.

This clone was seen only once. The chain combines TRBV4-2 with TRBJ1-5, with 9 bases fitting TRBD1. V lost 1 base, J lost 4 bases, and 14 bases stayed unmatched. The germline V gene has CDR1 LGHNA and CDR2 YNFKEQ. The CDR3 is 19 amino acids. The CDR3 region has the DNA TGTGCCAGCAGCCAAGCCACCATATTCGGACAGGGGCATAATCAGCCCCAGCATTTT. The encoded protein is CASSQATIFGQGHNQPQHF.

V usage is TRBV4-1 and J usage is TRBJ1-6, with 7 bases that match TRBD1. The junction had 13 bases not matched to a gene; V was cut back by 0 bases and J by 8 bases. Germline V gene lookup returns CDR1 MGHRA and CDR2 YSYEKL. The CDR3 has 18 amino acids. The CDR3 spells CASSQDCWTGGSDSPLHF. The CDR3 DNA is TGCGCCAGCAGCCAAGATTGTTGGACAGGAGGGTCGGATTCACCCCTCCACTTT.